This T cell receptor beta chain originates from a study of OX40 agonist ivuxolimab in advanced cancers. General study results and limits: CD4+ T cells averaged fewer expanded clones than CD8+ T cells. The antigen specificity of the peripheral T cells (those that were expanded) was not determined.

The data were produced by immunoSEQ multiplex PCR, yet TCRdb's version contains in-frame clones alone and is incomplete. The data hold approximately 51,000 clones, with roughly 80% observed a single time. Note on this clone: Its target is unknown.

Looked up from germline, CDR1 is MDHEN and CDR2 is SYDVKM. V lost 2 bases and J 0 bases, leaving 7 bases between the germline ends. The CDR3 length is 14 residues. Systemic immunosuppression or autoimmune disease history was grounds to exclude patients. Peripheral blood came from all dose cohorts at three timepoints. The sequence was collected from an adult with an advanced solid tumor such as melanoma, head and neck, liver or kidney cancer. The V and J genes are TRBV28 and TRBJ1-2; D unresolved. Sequenced material: CD4+ or CD8+ T cells sorted from blood, taken in a trial of the OX40 agonist ivuxolimab. This CDR3 reads CASSLVQPNYGYTF. CDR3 bases: TGTGCCAGCAGTTTAGTACAACCTAACTATGGCTACACCTTC.